Listed here are 25 T cell receptor beta chains from one sample, sequenced in a study of CD4 and CD8 cells across lung adenocarcinoma regions. Each CDR3 protein gets one entry after TCRdb re-called the PCR reads with MiXCR. The sample has about 5,200 distinct CDR3 sequences, about 50% seen once. The material sequenced was CD4+ T cells from the margin of a lung tumor. The receptor source for this set is a male donor with lung adenocarcinoma. The CD4 and CD8 labels of this study may be unreliable.

The rearrangement links TRBV9 to TRBJ2-1; 7 bases are a match to TRBD1. The tail of the sequence fits TRBJ2-5 better, so the J call may be wrong. This CDR3 spans 13 amino acids. Germline V gives CDR1 SGDLS, CDR2 YYNGEE. The CDR3 coding sequence is TGTGCCAGCAGCCCGGGACAGTCGGAGACCCAGTACTTC. It codes for CASSPGQSETQYF.

This clonotype was observed a few times. The rearrangement joins TRBV28 to TRBJ2-1; 8 bases fit TRBD1. The J call may be faulty, since TRBJ2-7 better matches the DNA end. The germline CDR1 and CDR2 sequences are MDHEN and SYDVKM. This CDR3 contains 14 residues. The CDR3 here is CASTLQGDSYEQYF. CDR3 sequence (DNA): TGTGCCAGCACCCTACAGGGGGATTCCTACGAGCAGTACTTC.

To note about this clonotype: At one end the junction does not follow the germline gene, possibly because of a read error. The rearrangement uses TRBV6-1 and TRBJ2-5; 8 bases line up with TRBD2. Per germline, CDR1 MNHNS and CDR2 SASEGT. CDR3 length: 14 residues. The CDR3 nucleotides are TGTGCGGGGAGCGGGGGCGGTGACCAAGAGACGCAGTATTTC. Encoded protein: CAGSGGGDQETQYF.

The chain links TRBV10-1 to TRBJ1-2; a possible D gene is TRBD1 (5 bases). V lost 4 bases to trimming and J lost 3 bases, with 9 bases between them. The CDR3 spans 13 residues. Germline assignment: CDR1 WNHNN and CDR2 SYGVQD (reference sequence). CDR3: CASSAGTDYGYTF. The CDR3 nucleotides are TGCGCCAGCAGTGCGGGGACGGACTATGGCTACACCTTC.

This clonotype is categorized as medium-sized. V gene TRBV6-1 combines with J gene TRBJ1-4; no definite D call. Trimming pared 2 bases from V and 8 bases from J, leaving 12 bases between. The CDR3 extends over 14 amino acids. CDR1 is MNHNS, CDR2 SASEGT, per germline. Written as DNA, the CDR3 is TGTGCCAGCAGTGAAAATGGGATGAGGGAAAAACTGTTTTTT. This gives the protein CASSENGMREKLFF.

Comment on this clonotype: At one of its ends the junction is not consistent with the germline gene, which may arise from a read error. This chain joins TRBV6-1 and TRBJ2-2; perhaps TRBD1 as D (6 bases). CDR3 length: 15 residues. Germline CDR1 MNHNS, CDR2 SASEGT. The CDR3 DNA reads TGTGCCAGCAGCCTCCAGTCCGGAATTCCAGGGGCGCTGTATTTT. This sequence encodes CASSLQSGIPGALYF.

The sample holds one count of this clonotype. The chain uses TRBV6-1 and TRBJ2-3; 7 nucleotides match TRBD2. Germline CDR1 is MNHNS and CDR2 is SASEGT. There are 14 residues in the CDR3. V gave up 5 bases and J gave up 4 bases; unmatched junction bases: 6. In nucleotides, the CDR3 is TGTGCCAGCAGTCGGGGAGGGGATGCAGATACGCAGTATTTT. Amino acids: CASSRGGDADTQYF.

This clonotype occurred once. V and J are TRBV6-4 and TRBJ2-3; tentative D call: TRBD2 (6 bases). The end of the DNA aligns better with TRBJ2-5, so the J call may be wrong. Germline V CDR1 and CDR2: MRHNA, SNTAGT. The CDR3 covers 20 residues. The CDR3 region is CASSDRDFGLTAGKPETQYF. CDR3 nucleotides: TGTGCCAGCAGTGACCGTGACTTCGGTTTGACGGCGGGAAAGCCGGAGACCCAGTACTTC.

This clonotype was observed a single time. Sequence at one end of the junction differs from germline and may be a read error. The chain uses TRBV10-2 and TRBJ2-3; D possibly matches TRBD1 or TRBD2 (6 bases each). The germline V gene has CDR1 WSHSY and CDR2 SAAADI. This CDR3 spans 14 amino acids. The CDR3 coding sequence is TGCGCGGGGATCGGGTGCGGGGACACAGAGACCCAGTATTTC. It codes for CAGIGCGDTETQYF.

This rearrangement joins TRBV6-1 to TRBJ2-1; TRBD1 aligns across 9 bases. The end of the DNA is better explained by TRBJ2-7, so the J call may be wrong. Germline V lookup: CDR1 MNHNS, CDR2 SASEGT. The CDR3 loop spans 16 amino acids. The CDR3 protein is CASSPLDRGVNYEQYF. CDR3 sequence (DNA): TGTGCCAGCAGTCCACTGGACAGGGGTGTTAACTACGAGCAGTACTTC.

Note on this clonotype: The junction departs from germline at one end; a sequencing error may be responsible. V and J are TRBV27 and TRBJ2-3, with 7 bases matching TRBD1. The CDR3 totals 16 residues. CDR1 and CDR2 from the germline V gene are MNHEY and SMNVEV (reference sequence). CDR3 coding DNA: TGTGCCAGCAATACTTTTGGGACAGTGATCACAGGTACGCTGTATTTT. This encodes CASNTFGTVITGTLYF.

As for this clonotype: Sequence at one end of the junction differs from germline and may be a read error. The chain employs TRBV10-1 and TRBJ2-5, with D tentatively TRBD2 (7 bases). The CDR3 consists of 15 residues. CDR1 and CDR2 (germline): WNHNN, SYGVQD (reference sequence). CDR3 coding DNA: TGCGCCAGGGGGGAGGGGGGCCTAGACCAAGAGACCCAGTATTTC. Protein product: CARGEGGLDQETQYF.

The chain links TRBV6-5 to TRBJ2-1, with D perhaps given as TRBD1 or TRBD2 (5 bases each). This CDR3 is built from 14 residues. The germline V and J ends were trimmed by 4 bases and 10 bases, with 17 bases remaining between them. Germline values: CDR1 MNHEY, CDR2 SVGAGI. The CDR3 region is CASSSGPGRYEQFF. CDR3 nucleotide sequence: TGTGCCAGCAGTTCCGGACCGGGACGCTACGAGCAGTTCTTC.

This chain joins TRBV27 and TRBJ1-2, with TRBD1 matching over 11 bases. V gave up 5 bases and J gave up 8 bases; unmatched junction bases: 7. This CDR3 is 14 amino acids long. Germline lookup yields CDR1 MNHEY and CDR2 SMNVEV (reference sequence). CDR3 sequence: CASSLFWTGGGYTF. The CDR3 DNA reads TGTGCCAGCAGTCTTTTCTGGACAGGGGGCGGCTACACCTTC.

The gene calls are TRBV27 and TRBJ2-1, with 7 bases identical to TRBD1. The J call is uncertain, as TRBJ2-7 better fits the DNA end. CDR3 size: 17 residues. Germline values: CDR1 MNHEY, CDR2 SMNVEV (reference sequence). CDR3: CASSAGRGGCGTDTQYF. DNA for the CDR3: TGTGCCAGCAGTGCGGGCCGAGGGGGCTGTGGGACAGATACGCAGTACTTC.

The chain combines TRBV10-3 with TRBJ1-2; D is unresolved. This CDR3 region has 12 residues. CDR1 and CDR2 from the germline V gene are ENHRY and SYGVKD. The V end was cut by 11 bases, the J end by 5 bases, with 15 bases between. CDR3 protein: CAFDRGRYGYTF. For the CDR3, the DNA is TGTGCCTTTGACCGGGGAAGGTATGGCTACACCTTC.

V is TRBV27 and J is TRBJ2-3; D is tentatively TRBD1 or TRBD2 (5 bases each). The germline V gene encodes CDR1 MNHEY and CDR2 SMNVEV (reference sequence). The CDR3 runs to 15 residues. The germline V and J ends were trimmed by 8 bases and 2 bases, with 17 bases remaining between them. The CDR3 reads CASGTGFQYTDTQYF. In DNA, the CDR3 is TGTGCCAGCGGGACGGGGTTTCAATACACAGATACGCAGTATTTT.

J is TRBJ2-1 and V is TRBV10-1; 8 nucleotides line up with TRBD2. V was pared by 6 bases and J by 6 bases, with 4 bases of the junction left unmatched. This CDR3 contains 13 residues. In germline, CDR1 is WNHNN, CDR2 SYGVQD (reference sequence). In DNA form, the CDR3 reads TGCGCCAGCAGAGCCGGGACTAGCAATGAGCAGTTCTTC. Encoded protein: CASRAGTSNEQFF.

This clonotype was found once. A much more abundant neighbour one base away suggests this may be a read error. The chain recombines TRBV6-4 with TRBJ2-1, with a tentative D call TRBD2 (5 bases). The germline V and J ends were trimmed by 6 bases and 7 bases, with 19 bases remaining between them. Germline CDR1 reads MRHNA; CDR2 reads SNTAGT. This CDR3 is 15 amino acids long. The CDR3 sequence: CASSRSAVGQNEQFF. The CDR3 nucleotides are TGTGCCAGCAGCCGTTCAGCGGTAGGGCAGAATGAGCAGTTCTTC.

This clonotype was found once. One end of the junction varies from germline; a read error may be responsible. The J gene is TRBJ1-1, the V gene TRBV27; tentatively, D is TRBD1 (6 bases). CDR1 MNHEY and CDR2 SMNVEV come from the germline V gene (reference sequence). The CDR3 has 17 amino acids. This CDR3 reads CANSPNFRGGPGTEAFF. The CDR3 DNA is TGTGCCAACAGTCCCAACTTCCGTGGGGGGCCTGGCACTGAAGCTTTCTTT.

This clonotype is categorized as medium-sized. The CDR3 coding sequence is TGCGCCAGCAGCCCTCAGGTTAGCACAGATACGCAGTATTTT. This sequence encodes CASSPQVSTDTQYF. The chain carries TRBV5-1 and TRBJ2-3; D unclear. Looked up from germline, CDR1 is SGHRS and CDR2 is YFSETQ. With 4 bases removed from V and 0 bases from J, the gap between germline ends came to 9 bases. CDR3 size: 14 residues.

In its sample, this clonotype ranks as medium-sized. The rearrangement links TRBV6-1 to TRBJ2-1, with 12 bases aligning to TRBD1. Near its end, the DNA agrees better with TRBJ2-7, so the J call may be wrong. The CDR3 sequence is 14 residues long. From germline, CDR1 is MNHNS and CDR2 SASEGT. CDR3 bases: TGTGCCAGCAACCGGGACAGGGGGCGCTACGAGCAGTACTTC. This translates into CASNRDRGRYEQYF.

For this clonotype: At one boundary the junction diverges from the germline segment, which might be a read error. The rearrangement uses TRBV27 and TRBJ2-3, with 7 bases lining up with TRBD1. The V gene's germline CDR1 is MNHEY and CDR2 SMNVEV (reference sequence). CDR3 size: 17 residues. CDR3 nucleotide sequence: TGTGCCAGCAGTCCGGGCCGAGTGGGCCCTGGGACAGAGACGCAGTATTTT. It is translated as CASSPGRVGPGTETQYF.

The chain employs TRBV6-4 and TRBJ2-1; 9 bases match TRBD1. With V trimmed by 0 bases and J by 4 bases, 4 bases remained unmatched. The germline CDR1 and CDR2 sequences are MRHNA and SNTAGT. The CDR3 length is 16 residues. The chain's CDR3 is CASSDSPGQGYNEQFF. CDR3 bases: TGTGCCAGCAGTGACTCCCCGGGACAGGGTTACAATGAGCAGTTCTTC.

This clonotype qualifies as medium-sized. The V gene is TRBV10-2, the J gene TRBJ1-1, with D possibly TRBD1 on 5 matching bases. Germline V CDR1 and CDR2: WSHSY, SAAADI. V lost 6 bases and J 6 bases, leaving 17 bases between the germline ends. The CDR3 runs to 14 residues. The CDR3 nucleotides read TGCGCCAGCAGCCAGTATACAGGAGAGGCTGAAGCTTTCTTT. It codes for CASSQYTGEAEAFF.